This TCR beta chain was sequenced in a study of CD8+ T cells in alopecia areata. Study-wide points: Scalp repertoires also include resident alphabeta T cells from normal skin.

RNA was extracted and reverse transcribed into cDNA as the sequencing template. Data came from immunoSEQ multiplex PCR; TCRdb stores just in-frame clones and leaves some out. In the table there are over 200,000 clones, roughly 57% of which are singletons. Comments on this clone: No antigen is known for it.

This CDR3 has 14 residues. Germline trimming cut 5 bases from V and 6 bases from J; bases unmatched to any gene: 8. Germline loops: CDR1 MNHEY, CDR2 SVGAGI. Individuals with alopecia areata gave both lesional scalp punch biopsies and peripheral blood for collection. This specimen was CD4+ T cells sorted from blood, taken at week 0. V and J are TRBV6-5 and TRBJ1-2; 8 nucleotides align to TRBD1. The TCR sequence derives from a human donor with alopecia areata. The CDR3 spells CASSGPTGGDGYTF. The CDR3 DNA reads TGTGCCAGCAGTGGGCCTACAGGGGGAGATGGCTACACCTTC.